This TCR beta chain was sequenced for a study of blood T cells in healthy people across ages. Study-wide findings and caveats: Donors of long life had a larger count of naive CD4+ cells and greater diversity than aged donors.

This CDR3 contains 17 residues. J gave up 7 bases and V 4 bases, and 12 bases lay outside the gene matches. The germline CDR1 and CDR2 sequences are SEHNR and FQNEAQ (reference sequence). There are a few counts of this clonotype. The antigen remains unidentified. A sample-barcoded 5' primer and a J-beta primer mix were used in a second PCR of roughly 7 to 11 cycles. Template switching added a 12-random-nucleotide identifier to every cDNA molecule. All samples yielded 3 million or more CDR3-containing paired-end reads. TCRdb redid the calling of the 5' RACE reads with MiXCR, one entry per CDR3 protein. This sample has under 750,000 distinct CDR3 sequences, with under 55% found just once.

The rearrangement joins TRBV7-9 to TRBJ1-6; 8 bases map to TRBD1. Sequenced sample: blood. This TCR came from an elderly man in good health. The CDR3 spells CASSSTLPGQANSPLHF. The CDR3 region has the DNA TGTGCCAGCAGCTCAACACTACCGGGACAGGCGAATTCACCCCTCCACTTT.